This T cell receptor (beta chain) was sequenced during a study of blood T cells in healthy people across ages. This clonotype was seen many times. Germline CDR1 DFQATT, CDR2 SNEGSKA (reference sequence). The V gene lost 4 bases and the J gene lost 7 bases, with 10 bases spanning the gap. This CDR3 region has 12 residues. A second PCR, run for about 7 to 11 cycles, used a sample-barcoded 5' primer plus a J-beta primer mix. TCRdb re-derived calls from the 5' RACE reads in MiXCR, one entry per CDR3 protein. The table includes around 1.1 million distinct CDR3 sequences, under 40% detected once. This sequence originates from a man aged 18-30 years in good health. The rearrangement joins TRBV20-1 to TRBJ1-4, with a weak D call TRBD1 (5 bases). The specimen sequenced was blood. This chain's CDR3 is CSATGAVEKLFF. CDR3 DNA: TGCAGTGCTACCGGGGCGGTTGAAAAACTGTTTTTT.